Described below is a single T cell receptor beta chain sequence and its context. Measured with immunoSEQ multiplex PCR; TCRdb has only the in-frame clones, and not every one. The sample records 95,000 to 150,000 clones, 60% to 80% being singletons. This sample was taken from a study of blood T cell repertoires in COVID-19. Looking at the study overall: Whether acute or convalescent, the COVID-19 samples came from the United States, Italy and Spain.

After removal of 5 bases from V and 4 bases from J, the junction contained 4 bases not matched to a gene. Per the germline V gene, CDR1 is SQVTM and CDR2 is ANQGSEA. This CDR3 contains 13 residues. The sample consisted of peripheral blood. The clonotype comes from a man aged 60-69 years with acute or convalescent COVID-19. The rearrangement uses TRBV29-1 and TRBJ2-2; TRBD1 aligns across 7 bases. CDR3 in amino acids: CSVKAGGTGELFF. CDR3 in DNA: TGCAGCGTTAAGGCAGGGGGCACCGGGGAGCTGTTTTTT.